The 12 T cell receptor beta chains presented below share a single source sample, sequenced in a study of vaccination and CD4 T cells after COVID-19. TCRdb re-called the PCR reads through MiXCR, storing one row per CDR3 protein. The table lists 15,000 to 20,000 distinct CDR3 sequences, around 64% of them singletons. Specimen: CD4+ T cells from blood, collected after SARS-CoV-2 vaccination. Every receptor here comes from a human donor who had recovered from COVID-19.

The rearrangement joins TRBV7-6 to TRBJ2-2; D is undetermined. Germline V gives CDR1 SGHVS, CDR2 FNYEAQ. The CDR3 covers 12 residues. Trimming pared 3 bases from V and 7 bases from J, leaving 6 bases between. CDR3 loop: CASSFGDGELFF. The CDR3 bases are TGTGCCAGCAGCTTTGGTGACGGGGAGCTGTTTTTT.

This clonotype was seen a handful of times. The V gene is TRBV28, the J gene TRBJ2-5; 9 bases are a match to TRBD1. V was pared by 3 bases and J by 5 bases, with 10 bases of the junction left unmatched. Germline assignment: CDR1 MDHEN and CDR2 SYDVKM. The CDR3 runs to 16 residues. This chain's CDR3 is CASSFLGDRALETQYF. CDR3 coding DNA: TGTGCCAGCAGTTTTCTTGGGGACAGGGCTTTGGAGACCCAGTACTTC.

This rearrangement joins TRBV30 to TRBJ2-7; D is unresolved. CDR3 size: 11 residues. Germline CDR1 and CDR2: GTSNPN and SVGIG (reference sequence). Trimming shortened V by 0 bases and J by 4 bases, and 4 bases separated the two germline ends. CDR3 in amino acids: CAWSVGYEQYF. The CDR3 nucleotides are TGTGCCTGGAGTGTAGGGTACGAGCAGTACTTC.

J is TRBJ2-2 and V is TRBV19; perhaps TRBD1 as D (5 bases). CDR1 is LNHDA, CDR2 SQIVND, per germline (reference sequence). V was clipped by 2 bases and J by 5 bases, with 9 bases between them. This CDR3 comprises 14 residues. As DNA, the CDR3 is TGTGCCAGTAGTATATCGTCAGGGACCGGGGAGCTGTTTTTT. Translation gives CASSISSGTGELFF. The whole variable domain, filled in from reference TRBV19 and TRBJ2-2, reads DGGITQSPKYLFRKEGQNVTLSCEQNLNHDAMYWYRQDPGQGLRLIYYSQIVNDFQKGDIAEGYSVSREKKESFPLTVTSAQKNPTAFYLCASSISSGTGELFFGEGSRLTVL.

In nucleotides, the CDR3 is TGTGCCAGCGGGGCCAGACGACTTCAAGAGACCCAGTACTTC. It codes for CASGARRLQETQYF. The V gene is TRBV7-2, the J gene TRBJ2-5; possibly TRBD1 for D (5 bases). Germline CDR1 and CDR2: SGHTA and FQGNSA. Trimming shortened V by 8 bases and J by 2 bases, and 15 bases separated the two germline ends. This CDR3 region has 14 residues.

This clonotype turned up a few times. The chain couples TRBV20-1 to TRBJ2-3, with 16 bases matching TRBD2. The CDR3 spans 16 residues. J gave up 6 bases and V 5 bases, and 8 bases lay outside the gene matches. The germline CDR1 and CDR2 sequences are DFQATT and SNEGSKA (reference sequence). In nucleotides, the CDR3 is TGCAGTGCTTTCCGGGGACTAGCGGGAGGGCCGGATACGCAGTATTTT. Translation: CSAFRGLAGGPDTQYF.

The CDR3 reads CASGKLTSSGNTIYF. CDR3 nucleotides: TGTGCCAGCGGAAAACTCACTAGCTCTGGAAACACCATATATTTT. The chain joins TRBV27 to TRBJ1-3; D call uncertain. Germline V gene data show CDR1 as MNHEY and CDR2 as SMNVEV (reference sequence). Trimming pared 8 bases from V and 0 bases from J, leaving 14 bases between. CDR3 size: 15 residues.

The chain has TRBV20-1 and TRBJ2-6; D is unresolved. Trimming removed 3 bases from V and 0 bases from J, with 9 bases in between. This CDR3 is built from 15 residues. CDR1 and CDR2 from the germline V gene are DFQATT and SNEGSKA (reference sequence). The CDR3 protein is CSASPTGSGANVLTF. Written as DNA, the CDR3 is TGCAGTGCTAGCCCGACCGGCTCTGGGGCCAACGTCCTGACTTTC.

This clonotype was seen more than once but under ten times. The chain combines TRBV25-1 with TRBJ1-1, with a tentative D call TRBD1 (5 bases). V lost 1 base and J lost 3, with 15 bases in between. This CDR3 spans 16 amino acids. Per germline, CDR1 MGHDK and CDR2 SYGVNS. CDR3 protein: CASSESGRAFYTEAFF. The DNA for the CDR3 is TGTGCCAGCAGTGAATCGGGCAGGGCATTTTACACTGAAGCTTTCTTT.

The CDR3 loop is CASSLLGFDSDTEAFF. CDR3 nucleotides: TGTGCCAGCAGCTTGTTAGGTTTCGATTCGGACACTGAAGCTTTCTTT. The chain has TRBV7-9 and TRBJ1-1; D unresolved. The V gene's germline CDR1 is SEHNR and CDR2 FQNEAQ (reference sequence). Trimming left V 3 bases short and J 3 bases short, with 17 bases between. The CDR3 runs 16 residues.

This clonotype was seen only once. V gene TRBV5-6 combines with J gene TRBJ2-7, with 9 bases lining up with TRBD2. The germline V gene encodes CDR1 SGHDT and CDR2 YYEEEE. The CDR3 length is 15 residues. V dropped 1 base and J dropped 3; count of bases not matched to a gene: 5. This CDR3 is CASSLSPSGVYEQYF. Here the CDR3 DNA reads TGTGCCAGCAGCTTGTCGCCTAGCGGGGTCTACGAGCAGTACTTC.

This chain uses TRBV15 with TRBJ2-5, with 9 bases lining up with TRBD1. CDR1 is LNHNV, CDR2 YYDKDF, per germline (reference sequence). The CDR3 runs to 15 residues. With V trimmed by 3 bases and J by 5 bases, 7 bases remained unmatched. In nucleotides, the CDR3 is TGTGCCACCAGCAGGGACAGGGGCGTCATGGAGACCCAGTACTTC. Protein: CATSRDRGVMETQYF.